This entry features one TCR beta chain sequence. No cognate antigen has been identified for it. Base-call qualities are not available, and no considerably larger clone is one nucleotide away. This entry is derived from a study of blood T cell repertoires in COVID-19 (TCRdb year 2020). With respect to the entire study: Samples from collaborators originated in the United States, Italy and Spain and spanned both the acute and convalescent phases of COVID-19. The repertoires were released in a freely available public database intended as a resource for research on the immune response to SARS-CoV-2. Samples came from the ongoing ImmuneRACE study (first 160 participants) plus 1,254 subjects from 6 global collaborators. Nearly every sample came with metadata listing a de-identified subject ID, COVID-19 status, age in years and sex. Subjects who had been exposed to COVID-19, were actively infected with it, or had recovered from it provided the deeply sampled blood TCRbeta repertoires that made up the dataset. The prospective study material was composed of cDNA or gDNA derived from T cells, B-cell-depleted T cells, or PBMCs. Where available, HLA class I and class II types were obtained from metadata supplied by the sample provider rather than from assay-based typing. The investigation overall reported the following: Clinical and demographic metadata were provided uncurated, with the amount varying by source and participant.

Whole blood was collected in K2EDTA tubes by collaborating institutions according to the institutions' own protocols. Collaborator samples were shipped for TCRbeta analysis as frozen whole blood, isolated PBMCs, or DNA extracted from either sample type. TCRbeta CDR3 regions were amplified from genomic DNA by means of the immunoSEQ Assay, a bias-controlled multiplex PCR. The source study handled its data this way. Within the assay, amplification of reference gene primers was used to estimate how many nucleated cells each sample contained. To quantify the absolute abundance of each unique TCRbeta CDR3 rearrangement, sequence reads were collapsed and filtered. For each sample, productive Simpson clonality was calculated as the square root of Simpson's diversity index across productive rearrangements. TCRdb carries this immuneACCESS record with in-frame sequences only. Its versions omit some clonotypes, under half of them owing to an unresolved V gene in the studies checked, with the rest unexplained. V and J calls and clone size come straight from that table; D and trimming were deduced from the DNA. For this sample there are fewer than 130,000 clones; nearly 90% appear just once. The top ten clones comprise 4% to 5.5% of the sample.

The germline ends are 17 bases apart after V is trimmed by 6 bases and J by 4 bases. The CDR3 runs 15 residues from the cysteine to the phenylalanine. Only the CDR3 portion is preserved as DNA: 45 bases, with reading frame beginning at the first base. Taken from the germline V gene, the CDR1 and CDR2 loops are MNHEY and SVGAGI. The sequenced sample was peripheral blood. The chain employs TRBV6-5 and TRBJ2-3; 7 matching bases give a weak D call of TRBD1. This sequence was found in a human donor in a cohort sampled during active COVID-19. The CDR3 is CASRRSGGGSDTQYF. DNA sequence: TGTGCCAGCAGAAGATCAGGGGGAGGCTCAGATACGCAGTATTTT.